One sample yielded the 5 T cell receptor beta chains listed below, sequenced in a study of a mutant IDH1 vaccine in newly diagnosed glioma. No antigens are known for them. The table came from immunoSEQ multiplex PCR; TCRdb's copy has only in-frame clones and leaves some out. This table has 35,000 to 45,000 clones, around 83% appearing once. Time point specified: week 35, safety follow-up. Each vaccine dose was 300 ug of mutant IDH1 20-mer peptide, with topical imiquimod. The input for sequencing was PBMCs, taken from a glioma patient whose treatment included an IDH1 peptide vaccine. The receptors were sampled from a woman aged 50 to 65 with glioma.

J is TRBJ1-2 and V is TRBV14; 9 bases are shared with TRBD1. With V trimmed by 5 bases and J by 7 bases, 8 bases remained unmatched. Germline loops: CDR1 SGHDN, CDR2 FVKESK. The CDR3 is 14 residues long. CDR3 sequence: CASSFSGTGFGYTF. The DNA for the CDR3 is TGTGCCAGCAGCTTTAGCGGGACAGGGTTTGGCTACACCTTC.

The V call is TRBV18, the J call TRBJ1-1; 8 bases fit TRBD1. Germline V lookup: CDR1 KGHSH, CDR2 LQKENI. The CDR3 loop spans 15 amino acids. V dropped 4 bases and J dropped 6; count of bases not matched to a gene: 10. CDR3 sequence reads: CASSLSTGAVSEAFF. The CDR3 region has the DNA TGTGCCAGCTCACTCTCGACAGGGGCGGTTTCTGAAGCTTTCTTT.

The chain uses TRBV29-1 and TRBJ2-3, with TRBD2 matching over 13 bases. CDR3 size: 16 residues. The trim removed 6 bases at V and 0 bases at J, leaving 6 bases unmatched. From germline, CDR1 is SQVTM and CDR2 ANQGSEA. The CDR3 DNA follows: TGCAGCGTCCAGGGGGGACTAGCGGGGAGCACAGATACGCAGTATTTT. This gives the protein CSVQGGLAGSTDTQYF.

The chain couples TRBV4-3 to TRBJ1-1; possible D gene TRBD1, 6 bases. The V end was cut by 3 bases, the J end by 11 bases, with 13 bases between. Germline CDR1 reads LGHNA; CDR2 reads YSLEER. The CDR3 loop spans 12 amino acids. The CDR3 region is CASSHSAGEAFF. The CDR3 DNA sequence: TGCGCCAGCAGCCACTCGGCAGGGGAGGCTTTCTTT.

The chain recombines TRBV18 with TRBJ1-5, with D perhaps TRBD1 (6 bases). Germline CDR1 KGHSH, CDR2 LQKENI. CDR3 size: 16 residues. V lost 1 base and J 2 bases, leaving 12 bases between the germline ends. Written as DNA, the CDR3 is TGTGCCAGCTCACCACGGGGGCCGGAGGGCAATCAGCCCCAGCATTTT. It encodes CASSPRGPEGNQPQHF.